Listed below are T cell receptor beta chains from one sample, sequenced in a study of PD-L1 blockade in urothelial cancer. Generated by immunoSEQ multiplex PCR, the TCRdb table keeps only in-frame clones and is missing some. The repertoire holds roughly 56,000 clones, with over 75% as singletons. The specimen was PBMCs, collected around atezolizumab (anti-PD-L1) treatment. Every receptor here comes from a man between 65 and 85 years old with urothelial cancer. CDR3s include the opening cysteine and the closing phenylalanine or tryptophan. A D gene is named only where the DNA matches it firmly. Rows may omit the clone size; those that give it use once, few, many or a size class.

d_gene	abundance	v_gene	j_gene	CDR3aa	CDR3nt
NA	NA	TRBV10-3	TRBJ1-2	CAISEGQVYGYTF	TGTGCCATCAGTGAGGGTCAGGTCTATGGCTACACCTTC
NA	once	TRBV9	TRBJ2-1	CASSAYQGRYNEQFF	TGTGCCAGCAGCGCCTACCAGGGGCGTTACAATGAGCAGTTCTTC
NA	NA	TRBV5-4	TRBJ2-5	CASSLGPERRETQYF	TGTGCCAGCAGCTTGGGCCCCGAGCGGCGAGAGACCCAGTACTTC
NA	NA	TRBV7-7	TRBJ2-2	CASSLGATGNTGELFF	TGTGCTAGCAGCTTAGGTGCGACAGGGAACACCGGGGAGCTGTTTTTT
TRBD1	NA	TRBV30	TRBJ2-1	CAWARDSLGDEQFF	TGTGCCTGGGCCAGGGACAGTCTAGGTGATGAGCAGTTCTTC
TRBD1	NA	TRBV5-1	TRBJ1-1	CASSFRQGDTEAFF	TGCGCCAGCAGCTTCCGACAGGGGGACACTGAAGCTTTCTTT
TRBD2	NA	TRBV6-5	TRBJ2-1	CASSYSGTSGSDEQFF	TGTGCCAGCAGTTACTCAGGGACTAGCGGGAGTGATGAGCAGTTCTTC
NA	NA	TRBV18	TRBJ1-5	CASSPDRSNQPQHF	TGTGCCAGCTCACCGGACAGAAGCAATCAGCCCCAGCATTTT
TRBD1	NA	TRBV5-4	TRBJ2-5	CASSLGTGKTQYF	TGTGCCAGCAGCTTAGGGACAGGGAAGACCCAGTACTTC
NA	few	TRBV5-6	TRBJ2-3	CASSARRDTQYF	TGTGCCAGCAGCGCCCGTAGAGATACGCAGTATTTT
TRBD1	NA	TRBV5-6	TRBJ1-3	CASSPLDRDRRGNTIYF	TGTGCCAGCTCCCCCCTCGACAGGGACCGACGCGGAAACACCATATATTTT
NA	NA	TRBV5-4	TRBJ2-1	CASSLSYNEQFF	TGTGCCAGCAGCCTATCCTACAATGAGCAGTTCTTC
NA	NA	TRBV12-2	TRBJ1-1	CASRLAAVGTEAFF	TGTGCAAGTCGCTTAGCGGCGGTGGGCACTGAAGCTTTCTTT
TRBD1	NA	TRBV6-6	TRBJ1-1	CASSYAGGEWTEAFF	TGTGCCAGCAGTTATGCAGGGGGAGAGTGGACTGAAGCTTTCTTT
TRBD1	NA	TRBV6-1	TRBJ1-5	CASTGQGGNQPQHF	TGTGCCAGCACGGGACAGGGTGGCAATCAGCCCCAGCATTTT
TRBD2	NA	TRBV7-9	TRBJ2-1	CASSLWISGSLDEQFF	TGTGCCAGCAGCTTATGGATTAGCGGGAGTTTAGATGAGCAGTTCTTC
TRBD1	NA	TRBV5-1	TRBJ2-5	CASSLVPRGREETQYF	TGCGCCAGCAGCTTGGTTCCCAGGGGGCGCGAGGAGACCCAGTACTTC
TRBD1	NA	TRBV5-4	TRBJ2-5	CASSFRTGGAGETQYF	TGTGCCAGCAGCTTTAGGACAGGGGGCGCGGGGGAGACCCAGTACTTC
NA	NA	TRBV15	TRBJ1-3	CATSDTQRADSGNTIYF	TGTGCCACCAGCGACACTCAGAGGGCTGACTCTGGAAACACCATATATTTT
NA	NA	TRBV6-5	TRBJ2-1	CASSTPGGLADEQFF	TGTGCCAGCAGCACCCCCGGGGGGCTAGCGGATGAGCAGTTCTTC
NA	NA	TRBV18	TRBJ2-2	CASSGAGELFF	TGTGCCAGCTCGGGAGCCGGGGAGCTGTTTTTT
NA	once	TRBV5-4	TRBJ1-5	CASSLPGADQPQHF	TGTGCCAGCAGCTTGCCAGGGGCGGATCAGCCCCAGCATTTT
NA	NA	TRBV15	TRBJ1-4	CATSRVRPTNEKLFF	TGTGCCACCAGCAGAGTGCGGCCAACTAATGAAAAACTGTTTTTT
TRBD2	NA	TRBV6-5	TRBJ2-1	CASSLRLAGGPKQFF	TGTGCCAGCAGTCTCCGACTAGCGGGAGGGCCAAAGCAGTTCTTC
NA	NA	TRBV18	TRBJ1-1	CASSPLTNEAFF	TGTGCCAGCTCACCACTGACTAATGAAGCTTTCTTT
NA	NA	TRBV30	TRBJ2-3	CAWGSGAPDTQYF	TGTGCCTGGGGGTCTGGGGCCCCAGATACGCAGTATTTT
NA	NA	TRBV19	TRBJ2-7	CASSIDGGISYEQYF	TGTGCCAGTAGTATAGATGGAGGGATCTCCTACGAGCAGTACTTC
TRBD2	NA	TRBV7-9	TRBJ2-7	CASSLVLWRAGDSYEQYF	TGTGCCAGCAGCTTAGTACTCTGGAGAGCGGGGGACTCCTACGAGCAGTACTTC
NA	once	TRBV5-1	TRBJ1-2	CASSLAGGPSYGYTF	TGCGCCAGCAGCTTGGCCGGGGGACCGAGCTATGGCTACACCTTC
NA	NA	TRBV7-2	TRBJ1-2	CASSLSSAGDGYTF	TGTGCCAGCAGCTTAAGTTCGGCAGGGGATGGCTACACCTTC
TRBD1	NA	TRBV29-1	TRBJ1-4	CSVREGAGEKLFF	TGCAGCGTTCGCGAGGGGGCCGGGGAAAAACTGTTTTTT
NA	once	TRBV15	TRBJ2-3	CATSRDDFLLTDTQYF	TGTGCCACCAGCAGAGATGACTTTCTACTCACAGATACGCAGTATTTT
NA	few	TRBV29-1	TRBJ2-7	CSVKTGTNPYEQYF	TGCAGCGTTAAGACCGGGACAAACCCCTACGAGCAGTACTTC
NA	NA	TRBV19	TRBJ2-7	CASSRTSGLYEQYF	TGTGCCAGTAGTCGCACCTCCGGTCTCTACGAGCAGTACTTC
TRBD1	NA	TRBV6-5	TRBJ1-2	CASSGRDRERRGYTF	TGTGCCAGCAGTGGGCGGGACAGGGAGCGGCGGGGCTACACCTTC